The source of this TCR beta chain is a study of T cell repertoires in cytomegalovirus infection. Study overall: CMV epitopes in the study were HLA-C-restricted (recently identified) and HLA-B-restricted (well studied). CMV infection together with matching HLA type was indicated by public TCR beta signatures. Findings and limits, study-wide: Predominance within the ex vivo response was attributable to HLA-C-restricted CMV-specific TCR beta clonotypes.

In this sample, this clonotype turned up a few times. Its matching antigen is unknown. MiXCR, applied by TCRdb to the reads, yields one record per CDR3 protein. The repertoire holds around 710,000 distinct CDR3 sequences, almost 30% seen once, with about an eighth in the top ten. Per the germline V gene, CDR1 is SGHVS and CDR2 is FNYEAQ. The CDR3 runs to 18 residues. V lost 1 base, J lost 1 base, and 19 bases lay in between. The sequences come from cultured CD8+ T cells from PBMCs, collected from culture after CMV antigen stimulation. The chain links TRBV7-6 to TRBJ1-1; D is unresolved. This sequence originates from a human donor in good health (CMV status not recorded). Some clones in this sample may be carry-over from other donors' samples. The CDR3 DNA is TGTGCCAGCAGCTTAGAGGTGGGATTAACGTCCCAGAACACTGAAGCTTTCTTT. The encoded protein is CASSLEVGLTSQNTEAFF.